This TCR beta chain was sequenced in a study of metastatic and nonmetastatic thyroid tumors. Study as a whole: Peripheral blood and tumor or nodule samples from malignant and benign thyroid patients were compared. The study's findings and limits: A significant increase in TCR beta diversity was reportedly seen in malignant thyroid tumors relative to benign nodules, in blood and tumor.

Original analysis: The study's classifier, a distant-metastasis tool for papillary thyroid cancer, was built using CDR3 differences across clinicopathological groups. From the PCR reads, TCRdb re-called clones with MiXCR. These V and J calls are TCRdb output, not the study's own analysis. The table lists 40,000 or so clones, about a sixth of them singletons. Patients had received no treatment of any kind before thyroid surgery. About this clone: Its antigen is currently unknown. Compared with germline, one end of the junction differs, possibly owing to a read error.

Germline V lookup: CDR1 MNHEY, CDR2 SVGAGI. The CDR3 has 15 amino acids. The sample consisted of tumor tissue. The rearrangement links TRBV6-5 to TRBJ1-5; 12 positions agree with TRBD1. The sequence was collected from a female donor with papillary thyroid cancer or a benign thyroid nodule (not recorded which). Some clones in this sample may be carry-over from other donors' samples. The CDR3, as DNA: TGTGCCAGTAGTTGGGGACAGGGGGCCTGGCAGCCCCAGCATTTT. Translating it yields CASSWGQGAWQPQHF.